The T cell receptor beta chain described here comes from a study of cytomegalovirus exposure and HLA in healthy donors. Study-wide context: It was reported in a later analysis that the same platform had been used for the approximately 110 validation repertoires as for the 666 first-cohort repertoires.

V trimming: 7 bases; J trimming: 8 bases; junction bases outside the gene matches: 14. The germline V gene has CDR1 MNHEY and CDR2 SVGAGI. The length of the CDR3 is 15 residues. Findings of the study overall: Among the CMV-associated chains, three were confirmed in vitro as specific for CMV antigens.

TCRdb's table, derived via immunoSEQ multiplex PCR, lists solely in-frame clones and lacks some. This table holds 65,000 to 90,000 clones, about 95% found once. The donors formed part of the approximately 120-subject validation cohort, distinct from the roughly 630-subject first cohort. Note on this clone: Its antigen remains unknown.

What was sequenced was PBMCs. The chain couples TRBV6-5 to TRBJ1-1; 9 nucleotides line up with TRBD1. The sequence was collected from a man younger than 30 in good health and CMV-seronegative. CDR3 protein: CASNMGTGSIAEAFF. The DNA for the CDR3 is TGTGCCAGCAATATGGGGACAGGGTCGATTGCCGAAGCTTTCTTT.